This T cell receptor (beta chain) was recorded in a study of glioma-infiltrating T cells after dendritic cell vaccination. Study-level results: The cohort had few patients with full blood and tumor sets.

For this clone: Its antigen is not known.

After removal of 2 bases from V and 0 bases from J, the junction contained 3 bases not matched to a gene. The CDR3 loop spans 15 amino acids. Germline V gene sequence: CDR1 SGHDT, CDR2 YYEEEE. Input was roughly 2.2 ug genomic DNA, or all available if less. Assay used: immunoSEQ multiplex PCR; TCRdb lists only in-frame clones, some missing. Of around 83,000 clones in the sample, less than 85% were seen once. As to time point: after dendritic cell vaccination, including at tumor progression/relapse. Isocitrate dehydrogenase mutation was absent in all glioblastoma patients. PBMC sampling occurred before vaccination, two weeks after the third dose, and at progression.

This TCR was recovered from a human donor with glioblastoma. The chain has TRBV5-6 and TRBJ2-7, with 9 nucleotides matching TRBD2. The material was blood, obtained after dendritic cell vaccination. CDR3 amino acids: CASSFLRGGSYEQYF. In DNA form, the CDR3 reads TGTGCCAGCAGCTTCTTGCGGGGGGGCTCCTACGAGCAGTACTTC.